The rows below give T cell receptor beta chains drawn from one sample of a study of beta chain features in type 1 diabetes. Method: immunoSEQ multiplex PCR; TCRdb's copy keeps in-frame clones and lacks some. The sample gives around 140,000 clones, roughly 10% of which show up once; about 0.6% is in the top ten. Sequences were obtained from central memory CD4+ T cells from blood. Every receptor here comes from a woman aged 40-49 years in good health. CDR3s include the opening cysteine and the closing phenylalanine or tryptophan. Each record gives: D gene, V gene, clone size, J gene, CDR3 protein. The D gene is left open where the match is weak. Not all rows give a size; the values are once, few, many and, for expanded clones, a class.

D gene: TRBD1
V gene: TRBV5-1
clone size: few
J gene: TRBJ1-1
CDR3 protein: CASSLGTGGPNTEAFF

D gene: -
V gene: TRBV18
clone size: -
J gene: TRBJ2-3
CDR3 protein: CASSPPRVATDTQYF

D gene: TRBD2
V gene: TRBV7-8
clone size: -
J gene: TRBJ2-5
CDR3 protein: CASSTGLAGSAQETQYF

D gene: -
V gene: TRBV29-1
clone size: -
J gene: TRBJ1-1
CDR3 protein: CSVDGAVNTEAFF

D gene: TRBD1
V gene: TRBV11-2
clone size: few
J gene: TRBJ2-2
CDR3 protein: CASSRDRVDTGELFF

D gene: TRBD2
V gene: TRBV7-2
clone size: -
J gene: TRBJ2-3
CDR3 protein: CASSLIAGGAETDTQYF

D gene: TRBD1
V gene: TRBV5-4
clone size: -
J gene: TRBJ1-2
CDR3 protein: CASSSPGQGLGYTF

D gene: TRBD1
V gene: TRBV12-5
clone size: -
J gene: TRBJ2-2
CDR3 protein: CASAPGGINTGELFF

D gene: -
V gene: TRBV19
clone size: -
J gene: TRBJ2-3
CDR3 protein: CATLATGLDTQYF

D gene: -
V gene: TRBV5-1
clone size: few
J gene: TRBJ1-5
CDR3 protein: CASSLTGDQPQHF

D gene: -
V gene: TRBV4-3
clone size: -
J gene: TRBJ1-5
CDR3 protein: CASSQDVTAVGQPQHF

D gene: -
V gene: TRBV23-1
clone size: few
J gene: TRBJ2-3
CDR3 protein: CASSQGGRAITTDTQYF

D gene: -
V gene: TRBV29-1
clone size: many
J gene: TRBJ2-7
CDR3 protein: CSAWGTGAGYEQYF

D gene: TRBD2
V gene: TRBV25-1
clone size: once
J gene: -
CDR3 protein: CASSDPGGGYEQYF

D gene: -
V gene: TRBV5-5
clone size: -
J gene: TRBJ2-7
CDR3 protein: CASSWGHRENEQYF

D gene: -
V gene: TRBV7-2
clone size: -
J gene: TRBJ2-5
CDR3 protein: CASSFQGQETQYF

D gene: TRBD1
V gene: TRBV5-6
clone size: -
J gene: TRBJ1-2
CDR3 protein: CASSRIDRGQYGYTF

D gene: TRBD2
V gene: TRBV18
clone size: few
J gene: TRBJ2-3
CDR3 protein: CASSPVRGGTDTQYF

D gene: -
V gene: TRBV6-5
clone size: few
J gene: TRBJ1-5
CDR3 protein: CASSSRDTNQPQHF

D gene: -
V gene: TRBV9
clone size: few
J gene: TRBJ2-2
CDR3 protein: CASSVAVAGELFF

D gene: -
V gene: TRBV10-1
clone size: few
J gene: TRBJ2-3
CDR3 protein: CASSGLDSRDTQYF

D gene: TRBD1
V gene: TRBV19
clone size: many
J gene: TRBJ1-5
CDR3 protein: CASSIDPTGAQHF

D gene: -
V gene: TRBV10-3
clone size: few
J gene: TRBJ2-5
CDR3 protein: CAICPGRGEETQYF

D gene: -
V gene: TRBV5-5
clone size: -
J gene: TRBJ1-3
CDR3 protein: CASSLYWGPGNTIYF

D gene: TRBD2
V gene: TRBV28
clone size: -
J gene: TRBJ2-5
CDR3 protein: CASSPPGSGGAGETQYF

D gene: -
V gene: TRBV5-1
clone size: -
J gene: TRBJ1-2
CDR3 protein: CASSEGDQYGYTF

D gene: TRBD1
V gene: TRBV6-1
clone size: -
J gene: TRBJ1-2
CDR3 protein: CASTPGQGMSGYTF

D gene: -
V gene: TRBV6-5
clone size: -
J gene: TRBJ2-7
CDR3 protein: CASLSNYEQYF

D gene: -
V gene: TRBV29-1
clone size: -
J gene: TRBJ1-4
CDR3 protein: CSVALTGVGEKLFF

D gene: TRBD1
V gene: TRBV7-6
clone size: few
J gene: TRBJ1-1
CDR3 protein: CASSKGTGTEAFF

D gene: TRBD1
V gene: TRBV4-2
clone size: -
J gene: TRBJ2-2
CDR3 protein: CASSIRTGNTGELFF

D gene: TRBD1
V gene: TRBV7-2
clone size: few
J gene: TRBJ1-2
CDR3 protein: CASSVGQGAMSYTF

D gene: TRBD1
V gene: TRBV27
clone size: few
J gene: TRBJ1-2
CDR3 protein: CASTTFEDRGHDGYTF

D gene: -
V gene: TRBV5-1
clone size: -
J gene: TRBJ1-1
CDR3 protein: CASSPYSNTEAFF

D gene: TRBD1
V gene: TRBV7-6
clone size: once
J gene: TRBJ1-4
CDR3 protein: CASSPTAPTGDEKLFF

D gene: TRBD2
V gene: TRBV5-6
clone size: -
J gene: TRBJ2-1
CDR3 protein: CASRLAGGPYNEQFF

D gene: -
V gene: TRBV27
clone size: few
J gene: TRBJ2-4
CDR3 protein: CASSSSGEAKNIQYF

D gene: -
V gene: TRBV9
clone size: -
J gene: TRBJ2-5
CDR3 protein: CASSERLGETQYF

D gene: TRBD1
V gene: TRBV27
clone size: -
J gene: TRBJ1-1
CDR3 protein: CASSPSFDRAREAFF

D gene: -
V gene: TRBV11-1
clone size: -
J gene: TRBJ1-2
CDR3 protein: CASSSRGGYTF

D gene: TRBD1
V gene: TRBV2
clone size: few
J gene: TRBJ2-3
CDR3 protein: CASGQGDTDTQYF

D gene: -
V gene: TRBV5-5
clone size: few
J gene: TRBJ1-2
CDR3 protein: CASSLFQGDGYTF

D gene: TRBD1
V gene: TRBV6-5
clone size: few
J gene: TRBJ1-4
CDR3 protein: CASSYRQGNEKLFF

D gene: -
V gene: TRBV15
clone size: -
J gene: TRBJ1-6
CDR3 protein: CATSRDQGSPLHF

D gene: -
V gene: TRBV28
clone size: -
J gene: TRBJ1-5
CDR3 protein: CASSLRFTQHF

D gene: TRBD2
V gene: TRBV5-1
clone size: -
J gene: TRBJ2-2
CDR3 protein: CASRTSGGTTGELFF

D gene: -
V gene: TRBV9
clone size: few
J gene: TRBJ2-1
CDR3 protein: CASSAGQSYNEQFF

D gene: -
V gene: TRBV7-2
clone size: -
J gene: TRBJ2-7
CDR3 protein: CASSSPLGGRPHEQYF

D gene: TRBD1
V gene: TRBV28
clone size: few
J gene: TRBJ1-2
CDR3 protein: CASYPGTTGSRNYGYTF

D gene: -
V gene: TRBV9
clone size: few
J gene: TRBJ2-6
CDR3 protein: CASSVGVSGNSGANVLTF

D gene: TRBD1
V gene: TRBV6-5
clone size: few
J gene: TRBJ1-2
CDR3 protein: CASSYRGPYGYTF

D gene: TRBD2
V gene: TRBV9
clone size: few
J gene: TRBJ2-5
CDR3 protein: CASSNERGGETQYF

D gene: -
V gene: TRBV19
clone size: many
J gene: TRBJ1-6
CDR3 protein: CASGGVAPLHF

D gene: TRBD1
V gene: TRBV5-1
clone size: -
J gene: TRBJ1-5
CDR3 protein: CASSSTGDWDQPQHF

D gene: -
V gene: TRBV18
clone size: many
J gene: TRBJ2-1
CDR3 protein: CASSPPQGHNEQFF